The next 10 T cell receptor beta chains were all read from a single sample in a study of T cell repertoires in ileal Crohn's disease. Sample time point: neoterminal ileum biopsy at postoperative endoscopy, about 6 months after surgery. Measured with immunoSEQ multiplex PCR; TCRdb has only the in-frame clones, and not every one. The repertoire includes over 9,000 clones, about four fifths of them detected once, and 13% to 15% sits in the top ten. The sequencing input was ileal tissue. Every receptor here comes from an adult with Crohn's disease.

The rearrangement joins TRBV11-2 to TRBJ2-5; TRBD2 aligns across 11 bases. The length of the CDR3 is 17 residues. Germline V lookup: CDR1 SGHAT, CDR2 FQNNGV. J gave up 2 bases and V 4 bases, and 9 bases lay outside the gene matches. CDR3 sequence reads: CASSSSRLAGKQETQYF. CDR3 nucleotide sequence: TGTGCCAGCAGCTCAAGCCGACTAGCGGGGAAGCAAGAGACCCAGTACTTC.

This chain joins TRBV5-1 and TRBJ2-7; 10 nucleotides line up with TRBD2. The V gene end was trimmed by 7 bases and the J gene end by 3 bases; junction bases not matched to a gene: 4. This CDR3 contains 13 residues. The germline V gene encodes CDR1 SGHRS and CDR2 YFSETQ. The CDR3 DNA reads as TGCGCCAGCTCGACTAGCGGGTTCTACGAGCAGTACTTC. Amino acids: CASSTSGFYEQYF.

The chain joins TRBV7-2 to TRBJ2-7, with D unresolved. This CDR3 has 12 residues. CDR1 is SGHTA, CDR2 FQGNSA, per germline. The germline V and J ends were trimmed by 6 bases and 6 bases, with 12 bases remaining between them. The CDR3 protein is CASSLKPSEQYF. DNA of the CDR3: TGTGCCAGCAGTCTAAAGCCGAGCGAGCAGTACTTC. The variable domain in full, with the rest retrieved from reference TRBV7-2 and TRBJ2-7, is GAGVSQSPSNKVTEKGKDVELRCDPISGHTALYWYRQSLGQGLEFLIYFQGNSAPDKSGLPSDRFSAERTGGSVSTLTIQRTQQEDSAVYLCASSLKPSEQYFGPGTRLTVT.

The J gene is TRBJ2-5, the V gene TRBV7-2, with 7 bases identical to TRBD2. The CDR3 covers 15 residues. The germline V gene has CDR1 SGHTA and CDR2 FQGNSA. The trim removed 6 bases at V and 4 bases at J, leaving 11 bases unmatched. CDR3 sequence reads: CASSRRLAEGETQYF. The CDR3 region has the DNA TGTGCCAGCAGTAGGCGGCTAGCGGAGGGAGAGACCCAGTACTTC.

This chain joins TRBV29-1 and TRBJ1-4, with D perhaps matching TRBD1 (6 bases). This CDR3 spans 17 amino acids. Germline V gene lookup returns CDR1 SQVTM and CDR2 ANQGSEA. Trimming removed 2 bases at V and 0 bases at J, with 16 bases between. CDR3 amino acids: CSVELLTGRATNEKLFF. The CDR3 nucleotides are TGCAGCGTTGAATTACTAACAGGGCGCGCAACTAATGAAAAACTGTTTTTT.

V gene TRBV27 combines with J gene TRBJ1-5; D perhaps matches TRBD1 (6 bases). Per the germline V gene, CDR1 is MNHEY and CDR2 is SMNVEV (reference sequence). The CDR3 is 17 amino acids. Between the trimmed V and J ends, which lost 5 bases and 1 base, there was a span of 18 bases. CDR3 loop: CASSRRQARQSNQPQHF. The CDR3 DNA is TGTGCCAGCAGTCGAAGACAGGCCCGACAAAGCAATCAGCCCCAGCATTTT.

This rearrangement joins TRBV4-1 to TRBJ2-7, with D perhaps TRBD2 (7 bases). Germline V gene sequence: CDR1 MGHRA, CDR2 YSYEKL. The V and J ends lost 2 bases and 2 bases respectively, with 16 bases between them. The CDR3 runs to 16 residues. CDR3 loop: CASSQPGEGDPYEQYF. The CDR3 bases are TGCGCCAGCAGCCAACCAGGGGAGGGGGATCCCTACGAGCAGTACTTC.

This sequence joins TRBV10-3 and TRBJ1-2; a weak D match, TRBD1 (5 bases). This CDR3 spans 16 amino acids. V lost 1 base and J 3 bases, leaving 15 bases between the germline ends. Germline values: CDR1 ENHRY, CDR2 SYGVKD. The CDR3: CAISEYGQGQDYGYTF. As DNA, the CDR3 is TGTGCCATCAGTGAGTACGGCCAGGGTCAGGACTATGGCTACACCTTC.

The V and J genes are TRBV27 and TRBJ2-7, with a weak D call TRBD2 (6 bases). Trimming cost V 4 bases and J 4 bases, with 20 bases left between them. The CDR3 has 16 amino acids. Germline V gene data show CDR1 as MNHEY and CDR2 as SMNVEV (reference sequence). The CDR3 is CASSSLLEGWLYEQYF. CDR3 DNA: TGTGCCAGCAGTTCCCTCCTGGAGGGTTGGTTGTACGAGCAGTACTTC.

V gene TRBV15 combines with J gene TRBJ2-5, with 9 positions matching TRBD1. The CDR3 totals 15 residues. Germline assignment: CDR1 LNHNV and CDR2 YYDKDF (reference sequence). After removal of 2 bases from V and 5 bases from J, the junction contained 6 bases not matched to a gene. The chain's CDR3 is CATSRIQGAGETQYF. The DNA for the CDR3 is TGTGCCACCAGCAGAATACAGGGGGCGGGCGAGACCCAGTACTTC.